This T cell receptor beta chain was profiled in a study of blood T cell repertoires in COVID-19. Overall study context: Material from acute and convalescent COVID-19 was sourced from the United States, Italy and Spain. PBMCs, B-cell-depleted T cells, or T cells provided the cDNA or gDNA that made up the material.

TCRdb's copy holds only in-frame clones and misses some; the assay was immunoSEQ multiplex PCR. Among more than 200,000 clones, around nine tenths were seen once, and the ten largest hold under 2.5%. Participants had their cohort set by participant-reported clinical history. Each recovered donor of Cohort 3 presented with two negative PCRs, clearance, or symptom resolution. CDR3 length: 15 amino acids. The germline CDR1 and CDR2 sequences are KGHSH and LQKENI. Trimming took off 3 bases at V and 7 bases at J, with 18 bases between the two ends. This clonotype originated in a woman in her late teens or twenties who had recovered from COVID-19. The V call is TRBV18, the J call TRBJ1-1, with TRBD1 as a possible D gene (6 bases). The specimen was PBMCs or T cells enriched from blood (not recorded which). CDR3 loop: CASSPWDKGGNEAFF. CDR3 nucleotides: TGTGCCAGCTCACCTTGGGACAAGGGGGGGAATGAAGCTTTCTTT.